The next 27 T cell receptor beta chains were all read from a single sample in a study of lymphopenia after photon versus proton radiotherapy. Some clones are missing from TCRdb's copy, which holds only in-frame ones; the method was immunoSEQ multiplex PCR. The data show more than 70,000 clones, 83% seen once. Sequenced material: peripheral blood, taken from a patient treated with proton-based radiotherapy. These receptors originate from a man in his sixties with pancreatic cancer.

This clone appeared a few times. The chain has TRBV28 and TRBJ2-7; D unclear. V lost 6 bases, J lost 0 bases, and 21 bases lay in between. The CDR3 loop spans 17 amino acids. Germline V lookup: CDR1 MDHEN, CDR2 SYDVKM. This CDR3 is CASSFPVPIWSSYEQYF. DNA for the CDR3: TGTGCCAGCAGCTTCCCGGTTCCCATCTGGAGCTCCTACGAGCAGTACTTC.

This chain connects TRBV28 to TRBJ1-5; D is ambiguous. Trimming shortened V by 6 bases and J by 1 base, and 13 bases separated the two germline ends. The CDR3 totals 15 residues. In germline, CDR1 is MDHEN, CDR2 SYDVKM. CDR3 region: CASRSTRGSNQPQHF. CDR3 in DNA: TGTGCCAGCAGATCGACCCGTGGAAGCAATCAGCCCCAGCATTTT. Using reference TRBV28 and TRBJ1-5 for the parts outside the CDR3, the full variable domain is DVKVTQSSRYLVKRTGEKVFLECVQDMDHENMFWYRQDPGLGLRLIYFSYDVKMKEKGDIPEGYSVSREKKERFSLILESASTNQTSMYLCASRSTRGSNQPQHFGDGTRLSIL.

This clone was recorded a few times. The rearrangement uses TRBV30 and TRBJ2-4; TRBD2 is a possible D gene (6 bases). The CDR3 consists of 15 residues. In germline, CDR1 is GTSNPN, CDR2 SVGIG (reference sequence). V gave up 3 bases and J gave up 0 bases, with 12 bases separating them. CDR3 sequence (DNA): TGTGCCTGGAGCGCAGGGAGGAGAGCCAAAAACATTCAGTACTTC. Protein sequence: CAWSAGRRAKNIQYF.

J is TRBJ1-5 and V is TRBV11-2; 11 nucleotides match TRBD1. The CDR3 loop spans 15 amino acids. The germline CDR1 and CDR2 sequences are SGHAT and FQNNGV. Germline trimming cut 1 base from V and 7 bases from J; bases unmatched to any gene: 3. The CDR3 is CASSLAGTGGQPQHF. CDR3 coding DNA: TGTGCCAGCAGCTTAGCCGGGACAGGGGGGCAGCCCCAGCATTTT.

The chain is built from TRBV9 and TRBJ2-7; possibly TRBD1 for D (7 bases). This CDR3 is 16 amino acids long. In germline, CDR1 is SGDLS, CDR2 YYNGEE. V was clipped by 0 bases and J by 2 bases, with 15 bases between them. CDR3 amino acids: CASSVGWGDSTYEQYF. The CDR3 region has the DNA TGTGCCAGCAGCGTAGGATGGGGGGACAGTACCTACGAGCAGTACTTC.

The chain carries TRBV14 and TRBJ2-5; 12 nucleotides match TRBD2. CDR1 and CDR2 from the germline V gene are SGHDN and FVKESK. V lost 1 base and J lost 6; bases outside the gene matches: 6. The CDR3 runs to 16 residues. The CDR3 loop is CASSQALAGGPQTQYF. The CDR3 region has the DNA TGTGCCAGCAGCCAAGCCCTAGCGGGAGGGCCGCAGACCCAGTACTTC.

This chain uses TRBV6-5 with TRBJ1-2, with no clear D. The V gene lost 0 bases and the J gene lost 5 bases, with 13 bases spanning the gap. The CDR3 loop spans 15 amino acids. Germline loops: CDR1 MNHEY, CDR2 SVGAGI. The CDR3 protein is CASSYSEAAVYGYTF. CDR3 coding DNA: TGTGCCAGCAGTTACTCAGAGGCCGCGGTTTATGGCTACACCTTC.

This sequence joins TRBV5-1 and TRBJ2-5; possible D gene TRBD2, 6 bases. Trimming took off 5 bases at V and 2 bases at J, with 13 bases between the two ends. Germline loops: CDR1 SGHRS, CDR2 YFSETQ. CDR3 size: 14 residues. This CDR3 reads CASSKRAGQETQYF. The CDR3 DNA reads TGCGCCAGCAGTAAACGGGCGGGGCAAGAGACCCAGTACTTC.

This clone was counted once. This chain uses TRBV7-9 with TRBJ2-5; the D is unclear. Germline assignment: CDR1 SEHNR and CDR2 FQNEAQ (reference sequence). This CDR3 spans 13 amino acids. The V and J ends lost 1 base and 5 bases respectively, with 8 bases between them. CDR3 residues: CASSLVSYETQYF. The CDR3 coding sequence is TGTGCCAGCAGCTTAGTTTCTTACGAGACCCAGTACTTC. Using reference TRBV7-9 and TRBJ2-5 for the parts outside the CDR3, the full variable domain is DTGVSQNPRHKITKRGQNVTFRCDPISEHNRLYWYRQTLGQGPEFLTYFQNEAQLEKSRLLSDRFSAERPKGSFSTLEIQRTEQGDSAMYLCASSLVSYETQYFGPGTRLLVL.

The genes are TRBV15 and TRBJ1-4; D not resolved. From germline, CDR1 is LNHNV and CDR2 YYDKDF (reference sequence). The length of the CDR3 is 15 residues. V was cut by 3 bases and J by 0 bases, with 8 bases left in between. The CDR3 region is CATSSYMATNEKLFF. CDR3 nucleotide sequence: TGTGCCACCAGCAGTTACATGGCAACTAATGAAAAACTGTTTTTT. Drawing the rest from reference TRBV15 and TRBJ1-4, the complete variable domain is DAMVIQNPRYQVTQFGKPVTLSCSQTLNHNVMYWYQQKSSQAPKLLFHYYDKDFNNEADTPDNFQSRRPNTSFCFLDIRSPGLGDTAMYLCATSSYMATNEKLFFGSGTQLSVL.

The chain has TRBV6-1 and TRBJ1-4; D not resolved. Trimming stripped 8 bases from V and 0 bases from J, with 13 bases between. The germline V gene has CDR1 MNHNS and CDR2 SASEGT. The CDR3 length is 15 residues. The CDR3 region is CASLRSRATNEKLFF. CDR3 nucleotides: TGTGCCAGCTTGCGATCAAGGGCAACTAATGAAAAACTGTTTTTT.

The CDR3 DNA reads as TGTGCCAGCAGCCCTTCGGCGCACACTGAAGCTTTCTTT. Translating it yields CASSPSAHTEAFF. V gene TRBV9 combines with J gene TRBJ1-1; unclear D gene. Germline-derived CDR1 and CDR2 are SGDLS and YYNGEE. The CDR3 spans 13 residues. The V end lost 4 bases, the J end lost 3 bases, and 10 bases lay between the germline ends.

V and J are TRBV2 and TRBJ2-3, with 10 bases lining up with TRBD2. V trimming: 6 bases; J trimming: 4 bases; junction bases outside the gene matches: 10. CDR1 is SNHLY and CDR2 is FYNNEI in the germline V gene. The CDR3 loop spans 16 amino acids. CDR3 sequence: CASRRGGTSVSDTQYF. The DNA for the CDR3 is TGTGCCAGCAGGAGGGGCGGGACTAGCGTGTCAGATACGCAGTATTTT.

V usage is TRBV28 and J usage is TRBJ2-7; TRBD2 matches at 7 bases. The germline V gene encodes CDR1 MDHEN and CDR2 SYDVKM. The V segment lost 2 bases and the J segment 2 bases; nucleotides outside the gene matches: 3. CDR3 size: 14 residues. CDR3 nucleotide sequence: TGTGCCAGCAGTTTAGCGGGAGAGACCTACGAGCAGTACTTC. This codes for CASSLAGETYEQYF.

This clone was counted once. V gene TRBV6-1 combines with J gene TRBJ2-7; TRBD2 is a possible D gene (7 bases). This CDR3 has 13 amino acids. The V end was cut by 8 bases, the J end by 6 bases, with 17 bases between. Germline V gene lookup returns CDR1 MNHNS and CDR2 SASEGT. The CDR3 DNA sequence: TGTGCCAGCCCCTCAAGGGGAGGGGGCGAGCAGTACTTC. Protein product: CASPSRGGGEQYF.

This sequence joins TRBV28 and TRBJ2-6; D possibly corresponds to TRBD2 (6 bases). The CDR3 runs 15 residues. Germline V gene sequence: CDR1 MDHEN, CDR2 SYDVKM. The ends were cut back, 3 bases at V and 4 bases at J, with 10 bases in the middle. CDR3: CASSFGGTGANVLTF. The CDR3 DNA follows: TGTGCCAGCAGTTTTGGAGGGACGGGGGCCAACGTCCTGACTTTC.

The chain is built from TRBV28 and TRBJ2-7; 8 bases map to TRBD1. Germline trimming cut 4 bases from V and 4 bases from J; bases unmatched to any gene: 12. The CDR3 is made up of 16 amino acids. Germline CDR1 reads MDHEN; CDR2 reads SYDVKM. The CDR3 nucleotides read TGTGCCAGCAGTTCCCTATTTGGACAGGGACTTTACGAGCAGTACTTC. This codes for CASSSLFGQGLYEQYF.

CDR3 residues: CASSEYRGANTEAFF. Here the CDR3 DNA reads TGTGCCAGTAGTGAATACAGGGGAGCGAACACTGAAGCTTTCTTT. This chain links TRBV19 with TRBJ1-1, with TRBD1 matching over 7 bases. Germline-derived CDR1 and CDR2 are LNHDA and SQIVND (reference sequence). The V and J ends lost 5 bases and 1 base, in that order; junction bases with no gene match: 7. The CDR3 has 15 amino acids.

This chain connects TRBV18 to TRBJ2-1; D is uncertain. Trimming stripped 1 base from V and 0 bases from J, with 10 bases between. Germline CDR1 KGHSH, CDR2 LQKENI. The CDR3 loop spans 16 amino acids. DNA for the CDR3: TGTGCCAGCTCACCACTCCCAGCCAACTCCTACAATGAGCAGTTCTTC. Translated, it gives CASSPLPANSYNEQFF.

The CDR3 spells CASNRGGSSTDTQYF. In DNA form, the CDR3 reads TGTGCCAGCAACCGCGGCGGGAGTAGCACAGATACGCAGTATTTT. The chain recombines TRBV2 with TRBJ2-3, with 7 bases matching TRBD2. The CDR3 spans 15 residues. V gave up 7 bases and J gave up 0 bases; unmatched junction bases: 7. From germline, CDR1 is SNHLY and CDR2 FYNNEI.

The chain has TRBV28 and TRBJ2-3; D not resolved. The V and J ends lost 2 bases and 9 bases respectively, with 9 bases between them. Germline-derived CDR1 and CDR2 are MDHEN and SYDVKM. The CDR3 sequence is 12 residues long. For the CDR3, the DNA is TGTGCCAGCAGTTTAGGGGTTGGGACGCAGTATTTT. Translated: CASSLGVGTQYF.

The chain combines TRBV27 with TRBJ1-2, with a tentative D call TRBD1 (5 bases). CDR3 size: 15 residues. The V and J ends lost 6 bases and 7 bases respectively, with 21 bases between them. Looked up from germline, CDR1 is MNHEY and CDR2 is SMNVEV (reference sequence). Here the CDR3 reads CASRAEGHSTLGYTF. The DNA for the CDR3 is TGTGCCAGCAGGGCTGAGGGGCATTCAACTCTTGGCTACACCTTC.

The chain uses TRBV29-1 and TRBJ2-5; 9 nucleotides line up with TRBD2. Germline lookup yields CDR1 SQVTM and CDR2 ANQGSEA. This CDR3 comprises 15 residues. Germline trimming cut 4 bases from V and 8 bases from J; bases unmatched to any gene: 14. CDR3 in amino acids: CSVGSSGIKYNTQYF. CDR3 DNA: TGCAGCGTTGGGTCTAGCGGGATCAAATATAATACCCAGTACTTC.

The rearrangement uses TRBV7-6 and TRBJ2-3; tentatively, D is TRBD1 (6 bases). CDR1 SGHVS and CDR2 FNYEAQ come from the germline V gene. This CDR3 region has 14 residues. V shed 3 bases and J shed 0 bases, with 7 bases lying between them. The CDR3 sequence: CASSLGASTDTQYF. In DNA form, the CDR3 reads TGTGCCAGCAGCTTGGGGGCGAGCACAGATACGCAGTATTTT. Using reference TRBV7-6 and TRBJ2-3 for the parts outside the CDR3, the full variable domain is GAGVSQSPRYKVTKRGQDVALRCDPISGHVSLYWYRQALGQGPEFLTYFNYEAQQDKSGLPNDRFSAERPEGSISTLTIQRTEQRDSAMYRCASSLGASTDTQYFGPGTRLTVL.

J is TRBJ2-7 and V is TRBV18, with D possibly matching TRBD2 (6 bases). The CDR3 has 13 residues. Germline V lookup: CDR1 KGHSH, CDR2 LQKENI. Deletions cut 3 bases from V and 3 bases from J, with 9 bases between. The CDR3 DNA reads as TGTGCCAGCTCACCCCGGGACTTCTACGAGCAGTACTTC. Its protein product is CASSPRDFYEQYF.

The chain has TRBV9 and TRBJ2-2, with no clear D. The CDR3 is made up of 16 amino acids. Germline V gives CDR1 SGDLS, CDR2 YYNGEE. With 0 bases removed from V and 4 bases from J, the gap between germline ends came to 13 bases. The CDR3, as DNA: TGTGCCAGCAGCGTAGGGGTTTCACCGGTCACCGGGGAGCTGTTTTTT. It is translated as CASSVGVSPVTGELFF. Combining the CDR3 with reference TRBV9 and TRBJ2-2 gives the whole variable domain DSGVTQTPKHLITATGQRVTLRCSPRSGDLSVYWYQQSLDQGLQFLIQYYNGEERAKGNILERFSAQQFPDLHSELNLSSLELGDSALYFCASSVGVSPVTGELFFGEGSRLTVL.

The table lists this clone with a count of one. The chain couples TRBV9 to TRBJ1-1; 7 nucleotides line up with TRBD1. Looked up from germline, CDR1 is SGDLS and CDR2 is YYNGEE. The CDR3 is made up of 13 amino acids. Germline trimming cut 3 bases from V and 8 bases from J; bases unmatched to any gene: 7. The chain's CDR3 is CASSANPQGEAFF. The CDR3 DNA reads TGTGCCAGCAGCGCTAACCCACAGGGGGAAGCTTTCTTT.